This TCR beta chain was sequenced in a study of siplizumab effects on memory and regulatory T cells. Clones were read by immunoSEQ multiplex PCR, and TCRdb kept only the in-frame ones, dropping some. This sample carries 60,000 to 70,000 clones, approximately 88% of them seen once, and the ten largest clones take around 1.6%. V shed 6 bases and J shed 1 base, with 12 bases lying between them. The CDR3 extends over 15 amino acids. Looked up from germline, CDR1 is WNHNN and CDR2 is SYGVQD (reference sequence). The sequence was obtained from a human donor in good health. Specimen: Tregs sorted from blood. The chain couples TRBV10-1 to TRBJ2-2; possibly TRBD2 for D (6 bases). The CDR3 coding sequence is TGCGCCAGCAGCCTCAGGAGGGGGAACACCGGGGAGCTGTTTTTT. Translating it yields CASSLRRGNTGELFF.